The clone carrying this T cell receptor beta chain occurred a few times. Its matching antigen is unknown. The sample belongs to a study of T cell repertoires in cytomegalovirus infection. About the study: Evidence of both CMV infection and a matching HLA type came from public TCR beta signatures. Study outcomes and limitations: Summed frequency of public TCR beta families distinguished CMV carriers with the relevant HLA. It was HLA-C-restricted CMV-specific TCR beta clonotypes that dominated the response ex vivo.

TCRdb re-analysed the reads in MiXCR, keeping a single row per CDR3 protein. The data contain 200,000 to 300,000 distinct CDR3 sequences, about 12% of them seen just once; the ten biggest clones take up 1.5% to 2%. Looked up from germline, CDR1 is SGHNT and CDR2 is YYREEE (reference sequence). The V gene end was trimmed by 4 bases and the J gene end by 6 bases; junction bases not matched to a gene: 9. CDR3 length equals 16 residues. The source is a human donor in good health (CMV status not recorded). Some clones in this sample may be carry-over from other donors' samples. Sequenced material: PBMCs. The gene calls are TRBV5-4 and TRBJ2-2; 10 bases match TRBD2. CDR3 in DNA: TGTGCCAGCAGCACTGGGGTAGCGGGGGGCTCCGGGGAGCTGTTTTTT. Protein: CASSTGVAGGSGELFF.